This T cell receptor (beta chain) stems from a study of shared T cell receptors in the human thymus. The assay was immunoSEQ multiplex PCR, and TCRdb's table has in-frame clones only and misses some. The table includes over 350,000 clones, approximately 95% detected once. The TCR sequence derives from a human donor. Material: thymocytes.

The chain's CDR3 is CAISELRRREDSYEQYF. CDR3 in DNA: TGTGCCATCAGTGAGTTGAGACGGCGGGAGGATTCCTACGAGCAGTACTTC. The J gene is TRBJ2-7, the V gene TRBV10-3; TRBD2 matches at 8 bases. Losses at the gene ends were 1 base for V and 1 base for J; bases not matched to a gene: 9. There are 17 residues in the CDR3. Germline loops: CDR1 ENHRY, CDR2 SYGVKD.